Listed here are 24 T cell receptor beta chains from one sample, sequenced in a study of identical twins. TCRdb processed the 5' RACE reads anew with MiXCR; each CDR3 protein has one entry. The sample shows nearly 250,000 distinct CDR3 sequences, 5.5% to 8% of them seen only once. The same data also went into a second study, on yellow fever vaccine responses in identical twins.

Material: memory (CD45RO+) T cells sorted from blood. These TCRs come from a woman under 30 in good health.

This chain links TRBV6-5 with TRBJ1-1; tentatively, D is TRBD1 (5 bases). The CDR3 is 17 residues long. The V gene lost 0 bases and the J gene lost 2 bases, with 16 bases spanning the gap. Germline V gives CDR1 MNHEY, CDR2 SVGAGI. CDR3 sequence (DNA): TGTGCCAGCAGTTACTCGGGGCCCTCCGGGGGTAACACTGAAGCTTTCTTT. Its protein product is CASSYSGPSGGNTEAFF.

This clonotype was found a few times. The genes are TRBV6-1 and TRBJ2-3; 9 nucleotides agree with TRBD2. CDR3 length equals 15 residues. J gave up 4 bases and V 2 bases, and 4 bases lay outside the gene matches. In germline, CDR1 is MNHNS, CDR2 SASEGT. The CDR3 spells CASSEQVAGADTQYF. In DNA form, the CDR3 reads TGTGCCAGCAGTGAACAAGTAGCGGGGGCAGATACGCAGTATTTT.

A few counts support this clonotype. V usage is TRBV24-1 and J usage is TRBJ2-2, with no clear D. There are 14 residues in the CDR3. Germline assignment: CDR1 KGHDR and CDR2 SFDVKD. Between the trimmed V and J ends, which lost 9 bases and 0 bases, there was a span of 10 bases. The DNA of the CDR3 is TGTGCCACCCAGGCGAGTACGAACACCGGGGAGCTGTTTTTT. It translates to CATQASTNTGELFF.

The CDR3 DNA sequence: TGCAGCGTCGCTACAGGGGTGACTGAAGCTTTCTTT. This translates into CSVATGVTEAFF. This chain uses TRBV29-1 with TRBJ1-1; 7 nucleotides agree with TRBD1. CDR3 length: 12 residues. Germline assignment: CDR1 SQVTM and CDR2 ANQGSEA. Germline trimming cut 6 bases from V and 5 bases from J; bases unmatched to any gene: 6.

In its sample, this clonotype was seen a few times. This sequence joins TRBV24-1 and TRBJ2-4, with TRBD1 as a possible D gene (7 bases). CDR1 and CDR2 (germline): KGHDR, SFDVKD. The CDR3 is 17 residues long. Trimming removed 3 bases from V and 0 bases from J, with 14 bases in between. The CDR3 loop reads CATSDSGQGEAKNIQYF. As DNA, the CDR3 is TGTGCCACCAGTGATAGCGGGCAGGGGGAAGCCAAAAACATTCAGTACTTC.

The gene calls are TRBV7-6 and TRBJ2-5; 13 nucleotides match TRBD2. Germline CDR1 and CDR2: SGHVS and FNYEAQ. This CDR3 region has 19 residues. V lost 1 base and J lost 5; bases outside the gene matches: 13. CDR3 loop: CASSLGGILAGGYWETQYF. The CDR3 nucleotides read TGTGCCAGCAGCTTAGGGGGTATACTAGCGGGGGGGTACTGGGAGACCCAGTACTTC.

This clonotype was observed many times. The chain links TRBV7-2 to TRBJ1-2; the match to TRBD1 covers 7 bases. The CDR3 sequence is 13 residues long. Germline CDR1 reads SGHTA; CDR2 reads FQGNSA. The ends lost 5 bases at V and 2 bases at J; junction bases unmatched: 2. The CDR3 sequence: CASSTTGNYGYTF. Written as DNA, the CDR3 is TGTGCCAGCAGCACGACAGGGAACTATGGCTACACCTTC.

This clonotype was seen a few times. This rearrangement joins TRBV10-3 to TRBJ2-7, with TRBD1 matching 7 bases. V gave up 0 bases and J gave up 4 bases; unmatched junction bases: 6. Looked up from germline, CDR1 is ENHRY and CDR2 is SYGVKD. This CDR3 spans 15 amino acids. The CDR3 DNA reads as TGTGCCATCAGTGAGTCTCCGGGACAGAAATACGAGCAGTACGTC. Its translation is CAISESPGQKYEQYV.

In this sample, this clonotype turned up a few times. This chain connects TRBV28 to TRBJ1-5; the D gene is possibly TRBD1 (6 bases). Germline V lookup: CDR1 MDHEN, CDR2 SYDVKM. V lost 6 bases and J 7 bases, leaving 13 bases between the germline ends. The CDR3 length is 13 residues. Here the CDR3 DNA reads TGTGCCAGCAGACAGGGTGTGGGACAGCCCCAGCATTTT. Amino acid sequence: CASRQGVGQPQHF.

The chain carries TRBV20-1 and TRBJ2-1, with 10 bases identical to TRBD2. Losses at the gene ends were 5 bases for V and 1 base for J; bases not matched to a gene: 8. From germline, CDR1 is DFQATT and CDR2 SNEGSKA (reference sequence). The CDR3 consists of 16 residues. Written as DNA, the CDR3 is TGCAGTGCTCCTAAAGGTAGCGGGGGGTCCTACAATGAGCAGTTCTTC. This encodes CSAPKGSGGSYNEQFF.

A few counts support this clonotype. The chain recombines TRBV6-5 with TRBJ2-1; tentatively, D is TRBD1 or TRBD2 (6 bases each). The CDR3 sequence is 14 residues long. Per the germline V gene, CDR1 is MNHEY and CDR2 is SVGAGI. The V end was cut by 2 bases, the J end by 6 bases, with 11 bases between. The CDR3 loop reads CASSYTGRSNEQFF. CDR3 DNA sequence: TGTGCCAGCAGTTACACAGGGAGGAGCAATGAGCAGTTCTTC.

There are many counts of this clonotype. The chain carries TRBV5-1 and TRBJ2-1; either TRBD1 or TRBD2 may fit D (5 bases each). CDR3 size: 14 residues. The V gene lost 2 bases and the J gene lost 3 bases, with 9 bases spanning the gap. Germline CDR1 and CDR2: SGHRS and YFSETQ. CDR3: CASSFLGDYNEQFF. DNA for the CDR3: TGCGCCAGCAGCTTCTTGGGGGACTACAATGAGCAGTTCTTC.

This clonotype was picked up many times. V and J are TRBV5-1 and TRBJ2-1; TRBD2 agrees at 13 bases. This CDR3 is 16 amino acids long. CDR1 and CDR2 (germline): SGHRS, YFSETQ. The V gene end was trimmed by 4 bases and the J gene end by 7 bases; junction bases not matched to a gene: 8. This chain's CDR3 is CASSGPTSGGANEQFF. CDR3 in DNA: TGCGCCAGCAGCGGGCCCACTAGCGGGGGGGCGAATGAGCAGTTCTTC. Full variable domain (missing parts from reference TRBV5-1 and TRBJ2-1): KAGVTQTPRYLIKTRGQQVTLSCSPISGHRSVSWYQQTPGQGLQFLFEYFSETQRNKGNFPGRFSGRQFSNSRSEMNVSTLELGDSALYLCASSGPTSGGANEQFFGPGTRLTVL.

This clonotype was counted at least ten times. The chain links TRBV6-1 to TRBJ2-1; D perhaps matches TRBD2 (5 bases). V was pared by 6 bases and J by 5 bases, with 17 bases between. The CDR3 runs 15 residues. In germline, CDR1 is MNHNS, CDR2 SASEGT. The CDR3 DNA is TGTGCCAGCAGCCTCGAGGGCGGAGGACACAATGAGCAGTTCTTC. This translates into CASSLEGGGHNEQFF.

J is TRBJ2-7 and V is TRBV5-4; D ambiguous. Germline CDR1 and CDR2: SGHNT and YYREEE (reference sequence). Trimming took off 1 base at V and 0 bases at J, with 11 bases between the two ends. This CDR3 is 15 amino acids long. The CDR3 sequence: CASSLPSTPSYEQYF. As DNA, the CDR3 is TGTGCCAGCAGCTTGCCCTCAACCCCCTCCTACGAGCAGTACTTC.

In this sample, this clonotype turned up a few times. The chain has TRBV15 and TRBJ2-7; tentative D call: TRBD1 (6 bases). Germline CDR1 reads LNHNV; CDR2 reads YYDKDF (reference sequence). The CDR3 runs to 13 residues. V was trimmed by 9 bases and J by 7 bases, leaving 19 bases between them. Here the CDR3 reads CATAGTSKSEQYF. DNA of the CDR3: TGTGCCACAGCCGGGACATCAAAATCGGAGCAGTACTTC.

This clonotype was recorded a few times. The rearrangement links TRBV7-2 to TRBJ2-1; 11 nucleotides align to TRBD1. The CDR3 is 14 residues long. The V and J ends lost 6 bases and 9 bases, in that order; junction bases with no gene match: 7. CDR1 SGHTA and CDR2 FQGNSA come from the germline V gene. The CDR3 sequence: CASSHGQGAGEQFF. The CDR3 DNA sequence: TGTGCCAGCAGTCATGGACAGGGGGCGGGTGAGCAGTTCTTC.

This clonotype has at least ten counts. The chain joins TRBV3-1 to TRBJ1-1; D might be TRBD1 (5 bases). The CDR3 has 12 residues. The V end was cut by 4 bases, the J end by 4 bases, with 7 bases between. Germline V gene lookup returns CDR1 LGHDT and CDR2 YNNKEL (reference sequence). The CDR3 sequence is CASSRGSTEAFF. Written as DNA, the CDR3 is TGTGCCAGCAGCCGGGGGTCCACTGAAGCTTTCTTT.

This chain connects TRBV5-8 to TRBJ2-1; perhaps TRBD1 as D (6 bases). Deletions cut 2 bases from V and 0 bases from J, with 9 bases between. Germline CDR1 reads SGHTS; CDR2 reads YDEGEE. The CDR3 has 15 residues. CDR3: CASSFGTSSYNEQFF. The CDR3 DNA reads as TGTGCCAGCAGCTTTGGGACAAGCTCCTACAATGAGCAGTTCTTC.

The rearrangement joins TRBV28 to TRBJ2-2, with 10 bases that match TRBD1. After removal of 7 bases from V and 5 bases from J, the junction contained 4 bases not matched to a gene. CDR1 and CDR2 (germline): MDHEN, SYDVKM. The CDR3 is 14 amino acids. The CDR3, as DNA: TGTGCCAGCAAAGGGACAGGGGTGACCGGGGAGCTGTTTTTT. Translation gives CASKGTGVTGELFF.

This clonotype has only a few counts. This chain uses TRBV6-5 with TRBJ2-7, with 7 bases that match TRBD1. The CDR3 totals 16 residues. The germline V gene encodes CDR1 MNHEY and CDR2 SVGAGI. Unmatched junction bases numbered 16, after V lost 6 bases and J lost 5 bases. CDR3 nucleotide sequence: TGTGCCAGCAGCTCCTCCCGGACAGGCTACCCCAACGAGCAGTACTTC. Translating gives CASSSSRTGYPNEQYF.

This clonotype was seen a handful of times. The rearrangement joins TRBV5-1 to TRBJ2-5, with TRBD1 matching 8 bases. J was trimmed by 2 bases and V by 4 bases; bases with no gene match: 7. The CDR3 length is 15 residues. CDR1 SGHRS and CDR2 YFSETQ come from the germline V gene. The CDR3 loop reads CASSLRTGRQETQYF. CDR3 coding DNA: TGCGCCAGCAGCCTCCGGACAGGGCGGCAAGAGACCCAGTACTTC. The whole variable domain, filled in from reference TRBV5-1 and TRBJ2-5, reads KAGVTQTPRYLIKTRGQQVTLSCSPISGHRSVSWYQQTPGQGLQFLFEYFSETQRNKGNFPGRFSGRQFSNSRSEMNVSTLELGDSALYLCASSLRTGRQETQYFGPGTRLLVL.

This clonotype was counted many times. The CDR3 loop reads CASRKGGPPPDTQYF. The CDR3 DNA sequence: TGTGCCAGCCGAAAAGGGGGCCCCCCACCAGATACGCAGTATTTT. The chain uses TRBV7-3 and TRBJ2-3, with TRBD1 matching over 7 bases. Germline CDR1 and CDR2: SGHTA and FQGTGA. After removal of 8 bases from V and 4 bases from J, the junction contained 12 bases not matched to a gene. The CDR3 covers 15 residues.

There are many counts of this clonotype. The rearrangement links TRBV5-1 to TRBJ2-1; weak D call: TRBD2 (7 bases). Germline lookup yields CDR1 SGHRS and CDR2 YFSETQ. The CDR3 loop spans 17 amino acids. Trimming cost V 4 bases and J 0 bases, with 17 bases left between them. The CDR3 region is CASSLSGGVYSYNEQFF. DNA of the CDR3: TGCGCCAGCAGCCTGTCGGGGGGCGTTTACTCCTACAATGAGCAGTTCTTC.